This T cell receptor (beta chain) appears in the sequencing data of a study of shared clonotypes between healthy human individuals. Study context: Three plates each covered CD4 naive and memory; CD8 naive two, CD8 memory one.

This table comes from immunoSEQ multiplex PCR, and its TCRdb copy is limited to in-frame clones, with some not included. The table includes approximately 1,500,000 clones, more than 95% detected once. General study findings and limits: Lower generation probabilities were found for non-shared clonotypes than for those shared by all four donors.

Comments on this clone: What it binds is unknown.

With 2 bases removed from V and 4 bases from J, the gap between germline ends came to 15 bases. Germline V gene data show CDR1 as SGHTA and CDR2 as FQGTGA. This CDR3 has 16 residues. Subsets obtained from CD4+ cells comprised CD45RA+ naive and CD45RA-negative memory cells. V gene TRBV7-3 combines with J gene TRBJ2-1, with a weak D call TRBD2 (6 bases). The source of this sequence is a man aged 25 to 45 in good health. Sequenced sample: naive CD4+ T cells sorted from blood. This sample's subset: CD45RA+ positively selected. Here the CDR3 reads CASSLSATGGYNEQFF. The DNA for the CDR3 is TGTGCCAGCAGCTTATCGGCGACTGGAGGGTACAATGAGCAGTTCTTC.